What follows are 3 T cell receptor beta chains derived from one specimen sequenced in a study of cytomegalovirus exposure and HLA in healthy donors. In the PCR, 60 Vbeta and 13 Jbeta primers were used. The protocol was immunoSEQ multiplex PCR, while the TCRdb copy is restricted to in-frame clones and leaves out a portion. This table has 95,000 to 130,000 clones, around 10% appearing once. Sequenced: PBMCs. The receptors derive from a man aged 25-40 years in good health and CMV-seronegative.

The CDR3 region is CASSSTGGEYF. In nucleotides, the CDR3 is TGTGCCAGCAGTTCCACAGGGGGAGAGTACTTC. The chain employs TRBV27 and TRBJ2-7; 8 bases agree with TRBD1. Germline V gene data show CDR1 as MNHEY and CDR2 as SMNVEV (reference sequence). After removal of 4 bases from V and 11 bases from J, the junction contained 4 bases not matched to a gene. The CDR3 runs 11 residues.

This clone has a handful of counts. The chain couples TRBV9 to TRBJ1-3, with D possibly TRBD1 on 5 matching bases. Looked up from germline, CDR1 is SGDLS and CDR2 is YYNGEE. Trimming took off 3 bases at V and 2 bases at J, with 9 bases between the two ends. There are 14 residues in the CDR3. CDR3 sequence (DNA): TGTGCCAGCAGCGCTTCGGGGGCTGGAAACACCATATATTTT. Protein product: CASSASGAGNTIYF.

The chain employs TRBV28 and TRBJ2-3; 15 nucleotides agree with TRBD2. Germline CDR1 and CDR2: MDHEN and SYDVKM. The ends lost 6 bases at V and 0 bases at J; junction bases unmatched: 16. The CDR3 is made up of 21 amino acids. In nucleotides, the CDR3 is TGTGCCAGCAGCAGTTTTTGGGGACTAGCGGGAGGAAGGACTAGCACAGATACGCAGTATTTT. Protein sequence: CASSSFWGLAGGRTSTDTQYF.